The entry below gives a single T cell receptor (beta chain) sequence along with its context. This clonotype occurred once. Its antigen target is currently unknown. No clone much larger than this one lies a single base away; base qualities are absent. One read yields weak evidence. This sample is drawn from a study of regulatory T cells in long-lasting Graves disease (dated by TCRdb to about 2021). Regarding the complete study: Patients with newly diagnosed Graves' disease had been on antithyroid drugs for under 3 months. This study used TCR sequencing and RNA sequencing of peripheral blood to compare persistent Graves' disease patients against newly diagnosed Graves' disease patients. The study was registered as a clinical trial and conducted in China. TCR sequencing covered around 13 persistent and approximately 20 newly diagnosed Graves' disease patients, some 35 samples in total.

The library was produced with multiplex PCR. Sequencer: Illumina HiSeq 4000. TCR beta libraries were built with iRepertoire HTBI primers and Arm-PCR amplification of CDR3 regions. PCR products were gel purified before sequencing. Processing in the source paper ran as follows. Gene usage analysis of CDR3 amino acid clonotypes used the roughly 60 TRBV and around 14 TRBJ segments found across samples. COPE and FqMerger were used to merge the filtered high-quality paired reads into contigs. BLAST was used to align contigs to IMGT TRBV, TRBD and TRBJ reference genes, with CDR3 defined following IMGT. Highly expanded clones were defined as clonotypes with a frequency above 0.1%. Repertoire diversity was measured by Shannon entropy, and V-J evenness by the Gini coefficient. Public clonotypes were defined as clonotypes shared by more than one individual. Starting from the raw public reads, TCRdb applied fastp trimming at Q25, assembled clones with MiXCR and retained in-frame beta chains. Duplicate CDR3 protein sequences are folded into a single record with the most common DNA and genes. For this entry, the V and J calls and clone size follow TCRdb and not the study's own pipeline. The sample data list 600,000 to 650,000 distinct CDR3 sequences, and 15% to 20% of these were observed just once. The ten largest clones capture about 18% of the sample.

Sample time point, as interpreted from the label and publication: newly diagnosed GD, antithyroid drugs for less than 3 months. For both TCR sequencing and RNA sequencing, RNA was extracted from PBMCs using TRIzol. The diagnosis of Graves' disease followed American Thyroid Association guidelines. Patients were recruited from an endocrinology department in Xi'an, China. Each patient gave 8.5 to 9.5 milliliters of peripheral blood, collected in an EDTA anticoagulant tube. Ficoll Paque Plus density gradient separation was used to isolate PBMCs, and no additional T cell sorting was done. An Agilent 2100 Bioanalyzer and agarose gel were used to check RNA quality, while a NanoDrop 2000 measured RNA concentration. General findings and caveats noted by the study authors: TRBV28, TRBJ1-2 and TRBJ2-5 were preferentially used in persistent disease, while TRBV20-1 and TRBJ2-1 were favored in newly diagnosed disease. Persistent Graves' disease patients showed lower TCR Shannon entropy and fewer highly expanded clones than newly diagnosed patients, suggesting clonal expansion. Sequencing and analysis were restricted to the TCR beta chain. The study examined only peripheral blood because the primary lesion, thyroid tissue, could not be accessed. Persistent patients shared more public clonotypes among themselves (under 3,000) than newly diagnosed patients did (about 1,000). As a limitation, the authors acknowledged that the small sample size may reduce accuracy.

The CDR3 contains 12 residues, cysteine and phenylalanine counted. Only CDR3 DNA is held: 36 bases, read in frame from base 1. Sequences KGHSH (CDR1) and LQKENI (CDR2) are obtained from the germline V gene. V is clipped by 9 bases and J by 0 bases, and the sequence between their germline boundaries is 6 bases long. These data also featured in a second study, about T cells in Graves' hyperthyroidism and ophthalmopathy. As described in the second report: Stable Graves' hyperthyroidism was defined as no progression to ophthalmopathy during 18 months of follow-up. The hyperthyroidism patients were between 18 and 65 years old and newly diagnosed, with a disease duration of less than 2 months. Patients with uncontrolled infections, other autoimmune diseases, pregnancy or lactation were excluded. Diagnoses were based on clinical symptoms, serum thyroxine and TRAb, thyroid ultrasound and orbital computed tomography. A first-round RT-PCR of the TCR CDR3 used the HTBI primer set with the Qiagen OneStep RT-PCR kit. Blood samples also contained most of the expanded thyroid clonotypes (frequency above 0.001), which suggests that blood repertoires may reflect thyroid immune responses. A model built on a 13 V-J signature distinguished ophthalmopathy from stable hyperthyroidism, reaching roughly 88% sensitivity and approximately 81% specificity in cross-validation and 80%/75% in testing. During validation, the model predicted progression to ophthalmopathy a median of around six months ahead of onset, with approximately 70% sensitivity and 72.22% specificity. TCR V-J signatures able to tell the groups apart were searched for in a discovery cohort of 95 to 100 patients, of whom about 40 had Graves' ophthalmopathy and some 60 had stable Graves' hyperthyroidism. Whether ophthalmopathy could be predicted prospectively was tested in an independent validation cohort made up of some 20 hyperthyroidism patients plus 17 patients who later progressed to ophthalmopathy. The 75 to 100 discovery patients were randomly divided into training and test sets at a 7:3 ratio. Thyroid tissue and blood T-cell repertoires from about 6 Graves' hyperthyroidism patients were also compared in the study. After sampling, hyperthyroidism patients received methimazole starting at 30 mg daily, and ophthalmopathy patients received high-dose intravenous methylprednisolone. Libraries were constructed in a second round of multiplex PCR, after which size selection and purification were carried out. Sequencing of the libraries was done on an Illumina HiSeq2000 using paired-end 100 bp reads. Raw data were processed with SOAPnuke, discarding reads with adapters, uncalled bases, mean Phred below 15, or no exact constant-primer or identifier match. COPE v1.2.5 was used to merge the high-quality paired reads, and each unique nucleotide sequence was defined as a clonotype. Clonotypes were aligned to IMGT TRBV, TRBD and TRBJ reference segments using MiTCR v1.1. Analysis was restricted to V-J combinations with a frequency above 0.0001, which covered about 99% of repertoires. The TCS score was defined as F50 (clonal expansion) divided by E x V (chaos), with BLOSUM62-based TCRdist calculated between CDR3 peptides within each V-J. Welch's t-statistics and random forest reduced fewer than 550 V-J features to about 13, which were used in a naive Bayes classifier (R e1071). No statistical method was used to set the sample size in advance, and investigators knew the group allocation. The paper describes TCR Vbeta CDR3 sequencing of 135 peripheral blood samples, made up of about 40 ophthalmopathy patients, 70 to 80 hyperthyroidism patients and roughly 17 progressor patients.

The rearranged chain carries TRBV18 and TRBJ2-1, with the D gene not confidently named. The specimen was peripheral blood mononuclear cells (PBMCs), collected at new diagnosis, from a patient treated with antithyroid drugs. The clonotype was recovered from a woman younger than 45 with Graves disease. Donor details come from another sample of the same person, matched by shared clones. This receptor has the CDR3 CASHSSYNEQFF. The nucleotide sequence is TGTGCCAGTCATAGCTCCTACAATGAGCAGTTCTTC.